These T cell receptor beta chains were read from a single sample in a study of shared clonotypes between healthy human individuals. This table comes from immunoSEQ multiplex PCR, and its TCRdb copy is limited to in-frame clones, with some not included. Found here are roughly 2.6 million clones, around 90% of them singletons; the top ten hold around 0.14%. The sample consisted of naive CD4+ T cells sorted from blood. The receptors here all came from a man aged 18 to 35 in good health. Each CDR3 is given without its conserved first and last residue.

J: TRBJ2-3; V: TRBV11-3; CDR3: ASSPRGTDTQY
J: TRBJ1-1; V: TRBV5-1; CDR3: ASRPKLRGRGDTEAF
J: TRBJ2-7; V: TRBV7-9; CDR3: ASSLGLRQGIYEQY
J: TRBJ1-1; V: TRBV5-1; CDR3: ASSLVQGVITEAF
J: TRBJ2-1; V: TRBV28; CDR3: ASSDQGWGGRTYNEQF
J: TRBJ2-5; V: TRBV7-4; CDR3: ASSFSRQGQETQY
J: TRBJ1-1; V: TRBV7-8; CDR3: ASSLDRNTEAF
J: TRBJ2-1; V: TRBV5-1; CDR3: ASSRGLAGDNEQF
J: TRBJ2-7; V: TRBV18; CDR3: ASSRVGLAKTYEQY
J: TRBJ2-7; V: TRBV11-2; CDR3: ASSLAGGMSQY
J: TRBJ1-1; V: TRBV30; CDR3: AWAGLNTEAF
J: TRBJ1-1; V: TRBV19; CDR3: ASSHRGTEAF
J: TRBJ1-2; V: TRBV5-1; CDR3: ASSRDRSSYGYT
J: TRBJ1-5; V: TRBV7-2; CDR3: ASSLAFDSNQPQH
J: TRBJ2-1; V: TRBV7-2; CDR3: ASSLRARGGDEQF
J: TRBJ2-2; V: TRBV6-5; CDR3: ASSYDRGTGELF
J: TRBJ1-6; V: TRBV5-4; CDR3: ASSSGQLSSYNSPLH
J: TRBJ1-4; V: TRBV6-1; CDR3: ASSEATTLSATNEKLF
J: TRBJ1-4; V: TRBV19; CDR3: ASSITGPTNEKLF
J: TRBJ2-1; V: TRBV27; CDR3: ASSLLRTETNQNNEQF
J: TRBJ2-7; V: TRBV29-1; CDR3: SVAGGVGSEQY
J: TRBJ2-2; V: TRBV5-6; CDR3: ASSLTGVPDGELF
J: TRBJ1-6; V: TRBV14; CDR3: ASSQVQGAISPLH
J: TRBJ2-7; V: TRBV14; CDR3: ASSLGQGALYEQY
J: TRBJ2-7; V: TRBV29-1; CDR3: SGNRESHEQY
J: TRBJ1-5; V: TRBV30; CDR3: AWAGQGNQPQH
J: TRBJ1-1; V: TRBV7-3; CDR3: ASSHRGPLTEAF
J: TRBJ2-7; V: TRBV7-9; CDR3: ASSPPSGRAFYEQY
J: TRBJ1-2; V: TRBV27; CDR3: ASSLRGGTNYGYT
J: TRBJ2-5; V: TRBV28; CDR3: ASSPSAGGGETQY
J: TRBJ2-3; V: TRBV5-1; CDR3: ASSRDSTPDTQY
J: TRBJ2-5; V: TRBV7-9; CDR3: ASSSGGPRSQETQY
J: TRBJ1-2; V: TRBV2; CDR3: ASSEAAGGSGYT
J: TRBJ2-7; V: TRBV7-2; CDR3: ASSLFSGGSYEQY
J: TRBJ1-2; V: TRBV2; CDR3: ASTRDGANYGYT
J: TRBJ2-1; V: TRBV6-5; CDR3: SAGREQF
J: TRBJ2-3; V: TRBV9; CDR3: ASTRTGGQTGTDTQY
J: TRBJ2-3; V: TRBV27; CDR3: ASRLAGGTRRTDTQY
J: TRBJ2-7; V: TRBV6-1; CDR3: ASSRDRGFYEQY
J: TRBJ2-1; V: TRBV7-9; CDR3: ASSLSERGLRDEQF
J: TRBJ1-5; V: TRBV6-1; CDR3: ASRSGTYSNQPQH
J: TRBJ2-1; V: TRBV27; CDR3: ASYQYRTSGYNEQF
J: TRBJ2-2; V: TRBV5-1; CDR3: ASSLTPSNTGELF
J: TRBJ2-7; V: TRBV6-1; CDR3: ASEAGTATYEQY
J: TRBJ1-1; V: TRBV6-6; CDR3: ASSYSAGRMNTEAF
J: TRBJ2-1; V: TRBV10-3; CDR3: AISEPLVGREQF
J: TRBJ1-4; V: TRBV5-1; CDR3: ASSARGQGLNEKLF
J: TRBJ1-1; V: TRBV6-4; CDR3: ASSRTGGVNTEAF
J: TRBJ2-7; V: TRBV5-1; CDR3: ASSSGSGDEQY
J: TRBJ2-7; V: TRBV11-2; CDR3: ASSYDYEQY
J: TRBJ2-4; V: TRBV4-1; CDR3: ASSQDGQELKGKNIQY
J: TRBJ1-5; V: TRBV6-5; CDR3: ASSSGRGVSNQPQH
J: TRBJ2-5; V: TRBV13; CDR3: ASSDTGGKQTQY